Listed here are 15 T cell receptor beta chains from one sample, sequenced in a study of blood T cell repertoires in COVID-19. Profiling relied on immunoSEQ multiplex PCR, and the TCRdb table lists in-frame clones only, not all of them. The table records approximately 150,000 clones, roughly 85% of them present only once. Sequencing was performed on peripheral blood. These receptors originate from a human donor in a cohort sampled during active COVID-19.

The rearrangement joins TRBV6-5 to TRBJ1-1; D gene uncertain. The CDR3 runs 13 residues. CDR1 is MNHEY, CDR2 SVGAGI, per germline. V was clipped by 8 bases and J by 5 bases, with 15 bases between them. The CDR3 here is CASGSRGKTEAFF. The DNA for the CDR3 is TGTGCCAGCGGTTCACGGGGAAAGACTGAAGCTTTCTTT.

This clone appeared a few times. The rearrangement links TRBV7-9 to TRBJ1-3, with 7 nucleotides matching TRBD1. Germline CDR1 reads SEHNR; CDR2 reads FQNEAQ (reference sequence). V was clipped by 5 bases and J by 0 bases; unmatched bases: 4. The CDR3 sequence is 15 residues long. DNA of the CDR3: TGTGCCAGCAGCCACCGGGACAGCTCTGGAAACACCATATATTTT. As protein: CASSHRDSSGNTIYF.

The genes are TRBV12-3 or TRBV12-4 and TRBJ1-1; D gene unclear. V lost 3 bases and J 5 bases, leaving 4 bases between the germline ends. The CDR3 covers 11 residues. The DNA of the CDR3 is TGTGCCAGCAGTTTGTATACTGAAGCTTTCTTT. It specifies CASSLYTEAFF.

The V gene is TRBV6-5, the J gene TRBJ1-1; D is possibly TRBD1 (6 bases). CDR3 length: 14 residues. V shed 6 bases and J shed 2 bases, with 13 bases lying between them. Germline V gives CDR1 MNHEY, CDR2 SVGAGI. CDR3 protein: CASRQGQRNTEAFF. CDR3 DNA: TGTGCCAGCAGGCAAGGACAGCGCAACACTGAAGCTTTCTTT.

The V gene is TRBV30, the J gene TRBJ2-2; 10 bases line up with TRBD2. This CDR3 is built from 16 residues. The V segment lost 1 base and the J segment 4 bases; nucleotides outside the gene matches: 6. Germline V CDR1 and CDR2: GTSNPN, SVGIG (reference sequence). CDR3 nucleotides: TGTGCCTGGAGTGGGCTAGCGGGAGCGGGCACCGGGGAGCTGTTTTTT. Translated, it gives CAWSGLAGAGTGELFF.

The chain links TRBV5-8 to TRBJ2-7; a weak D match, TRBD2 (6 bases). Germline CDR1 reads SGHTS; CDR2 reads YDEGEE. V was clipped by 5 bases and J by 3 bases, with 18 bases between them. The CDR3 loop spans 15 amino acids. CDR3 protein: CASRFRGSSDYEQYF. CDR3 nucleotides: TGTGCCAGCAGGTTCCGGGGGTCTTCGGACTACGAGCAGTACTTC.

This chain's CDR3 is CASSPTGTGDYGYTF. The CDR3 DNA reads TGTGCCAGCTCCCCTACCGGGACAGGAGACTATGGCTACACCTTC. The chain links TRBV18 to TRBJ1-2; TRBD1 matches at 8 bases. The CDR3 has 15 amino acids. V shed 6 bases and J 3 bases; nucleotides not matched to a gene: 9. Germline-derived CDR1 and CDR2 are KGHSH and LQKENI. The entire variable domain, with the rest obtained from reference TRBV18 and TRBJ1-2, is as follows: NAGVMQNPRHLVRRRGQEARLRCSPMKGHSHVYWYRQLPEEGLKFMVYLQKENIIDESGMPKERFSAEFPKEGPSILRIQQVVRGDSAAYFCASSPTGTGDYGYTFGSGTRLTVV.

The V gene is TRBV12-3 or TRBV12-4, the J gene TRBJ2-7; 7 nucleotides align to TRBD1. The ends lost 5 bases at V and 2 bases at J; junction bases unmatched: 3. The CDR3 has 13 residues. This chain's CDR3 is CASSVQGTYEQYF. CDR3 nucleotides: TGTGCCAGCAGTGTACAGGGGACCTACGAGCAGTACTTC.

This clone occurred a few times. The CDR3 is CATASGTGPSPLHF. The CDR3 coding sequence is TGTGCCACCGCCTCCGGGACAGGCCCTTCACCCCTCCACTTT. The rearrangement links TRBV24-1 to TRBJ1-6; 8 bases align to TRBD1. Trimming took 9 bases from V and 9 from J; bases not matched to a gene: 9. The CDR3 totals 14 residues. From germline, CDR1 is KGHDR and CDR2 SFDVKD.

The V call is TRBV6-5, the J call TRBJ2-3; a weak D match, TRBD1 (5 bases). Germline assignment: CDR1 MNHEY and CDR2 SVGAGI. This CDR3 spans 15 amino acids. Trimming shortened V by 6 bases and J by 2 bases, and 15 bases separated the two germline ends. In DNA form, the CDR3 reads TGTGCCAGCAGGGGAAGGAGACAGCCCACAGATACGCAGTATTTT. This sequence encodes CASRGRRQPTDTQYF.

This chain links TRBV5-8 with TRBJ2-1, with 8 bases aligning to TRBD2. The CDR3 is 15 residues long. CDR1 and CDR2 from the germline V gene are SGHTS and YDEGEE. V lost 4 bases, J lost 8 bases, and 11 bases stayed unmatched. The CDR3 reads CASSRWGAGADEQFF. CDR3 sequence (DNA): TGTGCCAGCAGCCGGTGGGGAGCGGGGGCGGATGAGCAGTTCTTC.

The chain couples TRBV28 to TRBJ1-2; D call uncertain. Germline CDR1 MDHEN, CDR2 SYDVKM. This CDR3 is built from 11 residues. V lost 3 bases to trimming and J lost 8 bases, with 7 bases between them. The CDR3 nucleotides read TGTGCCAGCAGTTTTCCCTCGGGCTACACCTTC. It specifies CASSFPSGYTF.

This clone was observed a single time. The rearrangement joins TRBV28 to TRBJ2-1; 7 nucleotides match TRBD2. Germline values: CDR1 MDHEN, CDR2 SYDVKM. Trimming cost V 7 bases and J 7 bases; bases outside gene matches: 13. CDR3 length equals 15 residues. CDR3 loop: CASKVTSVRLNEQFF. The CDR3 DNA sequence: TGTGCCAGCAAGGTCACTAGCGTCAGGTTGAATGAGCAGTTCTTC.

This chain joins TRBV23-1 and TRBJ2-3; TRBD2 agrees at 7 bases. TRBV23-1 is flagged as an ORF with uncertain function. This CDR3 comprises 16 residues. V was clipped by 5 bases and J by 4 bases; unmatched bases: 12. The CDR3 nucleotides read TGCGCCAGCAGTGGCCCGGGGGAGGGCCAGTCAGATACGCAGTATTTT. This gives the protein CASSGPGEGQSDTQYF.

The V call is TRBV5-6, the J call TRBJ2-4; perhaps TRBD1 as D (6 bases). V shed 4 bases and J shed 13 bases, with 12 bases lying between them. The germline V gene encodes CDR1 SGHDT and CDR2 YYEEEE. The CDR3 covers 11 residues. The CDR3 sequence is CASSAGAGQYF. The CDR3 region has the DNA TGTGCCAGCAGCGCAGGGGCTGGGCAGTACTTC.